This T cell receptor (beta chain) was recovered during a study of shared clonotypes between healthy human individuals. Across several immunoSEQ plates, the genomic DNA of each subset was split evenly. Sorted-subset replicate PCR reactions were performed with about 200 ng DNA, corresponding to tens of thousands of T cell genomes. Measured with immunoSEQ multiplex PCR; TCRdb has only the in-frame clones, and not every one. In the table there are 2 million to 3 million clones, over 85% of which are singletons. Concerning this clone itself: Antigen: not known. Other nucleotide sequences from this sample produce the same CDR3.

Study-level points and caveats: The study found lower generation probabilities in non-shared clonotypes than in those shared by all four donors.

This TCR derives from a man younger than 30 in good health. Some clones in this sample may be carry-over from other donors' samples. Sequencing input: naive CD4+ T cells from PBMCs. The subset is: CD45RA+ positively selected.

Here the CDR3 reads CASSLGLAGLDEQFF. CDR3 coding DNA: TGTGCCAGCAGCTTAGGACTAGCGGGACTCGATGAGCAGTTCTTC. The V and J genes are TRBV7-3 and TRBJ2-1; 12 bases are a match to TRBD2. This CDR3 region has 15 residues. V lost 2 bases, J lost 8 bases, and 4 bases stayed unmatched. Per the germline V gene, CDR1 is SGHTA and CDR2 is FQGTGA.